Following are 6 T cell receptor beta chains from one sample sequenced in a study of shared clonotypes between healthy human individuals. Assay used: immunoSEQ multiplex PCR; TCRdb lists only in-frame clones, some missing. There are about 680,000 clones in the sample; 73% occur only once, and around 1.7% lies in the top ten. Sequencing input: memory CD4+ T cells sorted from blood. Noted subset: CD45RA-negative fraction. These receptors all come from a young woman in good health.

The rearrangement links TRBV5-4 to TRBJ2-5, with 14 bases that match TRBD2. CDR3 length: 16 residues. Germline assignment: CDR1 SGHNT and CDR2 YYREEE (reference sequence). With 4 bases clipped from V and 5 bases from J, the junction kept 7 bases outside the gene matches. This chain's CDR3 is CASSRGTSGSFETQYF. The CDR3 nucleotides read TGTGCCAGCAGCCGAGGGACTAGCGGGAGCTTTGAGACCCAGTACTTC.

V is TRBV5-1 and J is TRBJ2-7; 12 nucleotides match TRBD1. There are 16 residues in the CDR3. In germline, CDR1 is SGHRS, CDR2 YFSETQ. V lost 6 bases and J lost 7; bases outside the gene matches: 14. The CDR3 spells CASTLQTGQGAGEQYF. The CDR3 DNA reads as TGCGCCAGCACCCTCCAAACGGGACAGGGGGCGGGTGAGCAGTACTTC.

This clone has just one count. The genes are TRBV6-5 and TRBJ2-7; D could derive from TRBD1 or TRBD2 (6 bases each). Germline lookup yields CDR1 MNHEY and CDR2 SVGAGI. This CDR3 comprises 15 residues. Deletions cut 6 bases from V and 5 bases from J, with 20 bases between. The CDR3 spells CASSYGGLPGDEQYF. The CDR3 region has the DNA TGTGCCAGCAGCTACGGGGGCCTCCCAGGCGACGAGCAGTACTTC.

The rearrangement uses TRBV7-9 and TRBJ2-1, with D possibly being TRBD2 (5 bases). CDR3 length: 14 residues. The V and J ends lost 0 bases and 3 bases respectively, with 6 bases between them. Germline V gene sequence: CDR1 SEHNR, CDR2 FQNEAQ (reference sequence). CDR3 sequence (DNA): TGTGCCAGCAGCTTAGCTAGCGACTACAATGAGCAGTTCTTC. Translated, it gives CASSLASDYNEQFF.

V usage is TRBV5-1 and J usage is TRBJ2-3, with D maybe TRBD2 (7 bases). V was shortened by 3 bases and J by 3 bases, with 17 bases between the two germline ends. The CDR3 contains 16 residues. The germline V gene encodes CDR1 SGHRS and CDR2 YFSETQ. DNA of the CDR3: TGCGCCAGCAGCTCGCCGGGGGGCGGAAGGACAGATACGCAGTATTTT. Translation: CASSSPGGGRTDTQYF.

This clone was found a few times. The V call is TRBV11-2, the J call TRBJ2-7; D is unresolved. The ends were cut back, 1 base at V and 2 bases at J, with 12 bases in the middle. From germline, CDR1 is SGHAT and CDR2 FQNNGV. The CDR3 is 15 residues long. As DNA, the CDR3 is TGTGCCAGCAGCTTAGGAGGCAACCAACCCTACGAGCAGTACTTC. Translating gives CASSLGGNQPYEQYF. Full variable domain (outside the CDR3, taken from reference TRBV11-2 and TRBJ2-7): EAGVAQSPRYKIIEKRQSVAFWCNPISGHATLYWYQQILGQGPKLLIQFQNNGVVDDSQLPKDRFSAERLKGVDSTLKIQPAKLEDSAVYLCASSLGGNQPYEQYFGPGTRLTVT.